This T cell receptor beta chain was sequenced during a study of beta chain features in type 1 diabetes. Study observations and caveats: The study found fewer insertions and more deletions at VDJ junctions in type 1 diabetes patients. When Type 1 diabetes patients were examined, their TCRB CDR3s proved moderately but significantly shorter in all four CD4+ subsets.

The isolated RNA, all of it, was reverse transcribed, so expressed TCRB transcripts were what got sequenced. TCRdb's table, derived via immunoSEQ multiplex PCR, lists solely in-frame clones and lacks some. This table holds about 900,000 clones, roughly 15% found once. Every participating donor gave one draw, a heparinised blood sample averaging roughly 0.12 L. V shed 1 base, J shed 5 bases, and the junction held 20 bases outside the gene matches. Germline V gives CDR1 SGDLS, CDR2 YYNGEE. This CDR3 has 20 residues. Comment on this clone: Its target is not known.

The sequenced sample was naive CD4+ T cells from blood. The J gene is TRBJ2-2, the V gene TRBV9; TRBD2 agrees at 7 bases. This clonotype was obtained from a woman aged 18 to 35 in good health. The CDR3 DNA sequence: TGTGCCAGCAGCGTACAGGTCCCTCGCGGCGGGAGCATAAGGACCGGGGAGCTGTTTTTT. Translating it yields CASSVQVPRGGSIRTGELFF.